This TCR beta chain comes out of a study of identical twins. TCRdb used MiXCR to reprocess the 5' RACE reads, holding one entry per CDR3 protein. The sample contains 450,000 to 500,000 distinct CDR3 sequences, over 11% of which appear only once. Overall study results and limits: Researchers reported excess low generation probability among twin-shared out-of-frame alpha sequences. Twin sharing of out-of-frame TCR alpha was underestimated by models in monozygotic pairs. Carriage of fewer insertions was seen in abundant cord blood beta clonotypes, whereas memory repertoires showed none.

Trimming at V came to 0 bases and at J to 3 bases, leaving 5 bases not matched to a gene. This CDR3 is built from 15 residues. From germline, CDR1 is DFQATT and CDR2 SNEGSKA (reference sequence). Worth noting for this clonotype: No antigen is known for it.

Separately, the same data were catalogued under a study of yellow fever vaccine responses in identical twins. That source reports: Twins reportedly appeared to share part of their vaccine T cell response while keeping part individual.

Specimen: CD4+ T cells sorted from blood. The rearrangement joins TRBV20-1 to TRBJ2-7, with 10 bases fitting TRBD2. This clonotype was obtained from a woman aged 18-29 years in good health. The CDR3 here is CSARDMLAGDYEQYF. CDR3 nucleotides: TGCAGTGCTAGAGATATGCTAGCGGGGGACTACGAGCAGTACTTC.